These 31 T cell receptor beta chains share one sample of origin, sequenced in a study of neoadjuvant anti-PD-1 for oral cavity cancer. TCRdb keeps only in-frame clones here, not all; method: immunoSEQ multiplex PCR. Altogether roughly 13,000 clones are present, around 56% being singletons, with the ten largest covering more than 10%. Sequencing used tumor tissue, obtained before nivolumab (anti-PD-1) treatment. The source of these receptors is a person aged 40-85 years with oral cavity squamous cell carcinoma.

This clone turned up a few times. V gene TRBV5-1 combines with J gene TRBJ2-2, with D unclear. CDR1 SGHRS and CDR2 YFSETQ come from the germline V gene. There are 10 residues in the CDR3. V was cut by 9 bases and J by 6 bases, with 6 bases left in between. The CDR3 region has the DNA TGCGCCAACTCCCCCGGGGAGCTGTTTTTT. The encoded protein is CANSPGELFF.

This clone is deemed medium-sized. The genes are TRBV6-5 and TRBJ1-1, with no clear D. Germline V gives CDR1 MNHEY, CDR2 SVGAGI. The CDR3 length is 15 residues. V was cut by 0 bases and J by 2 bases, with 10 bases left in between. The CDR3 protein is CASSYSPTLNTEAFF. The CDR3, as DNA: TGTGCCAGCAGTTACTCGCCAACGTTAAACACTGAAGCTTTCTTT.

This clone was counted between two and nine times. V is TRBV5-1 and J is TRBJ2-2; D unresolved. Trimming removed 7 bases from V and 1 base from J, with 14 bases in between. Germline-derived CDR1 and CDR2 are SGHRS and YFSETQ. This CDR3 spans 15 amino acids. CDR3 coding DNA: TGCGCCAGCGCCCCAGGATTTTTGAACACCGGGGAGCTGTTTTTT. It codes for CASAPGFLNTGELFF.

CDR3 loop: CASFDRFSGNTIYF. The CDR3 DNA reads as TGTGCCAGCTTTGACCGATTCTCTGGAAACACCATATATTTT. The chain has TRBV6-5 and TRBJ1-3; D uncertain. Trimming stripped 8 bases from V and 0 bases from J, with 11 bases between. Germline loops: CDR1 MNHEY, CDR2 SVGAGI. This CDR3 spans 14 amino acids.

V usage is TRBV7-6 and J usage is TRBJ2-2; TRBD1 aligns across 12 bases. V lost 4 bases and J lost 4; bases outside the gene matches: 1. The germline gives CDR1 SGHVS, CDR2 FNYEAQ. The CDR3 runs to 15 residues. The CDR3 coding sequence is TGTGCCAGCAGCTCGGGACAGGGGGCCACCGGGGAGCTGTTTTTT. Its protein is CASSSGQGATGELFF. Together with reference TRBV7-6 and TRBJ2-2, the CDR3 gives the full variable domain: GAGVSQSPRYKVTKRGQDVALRCDPISGHVSLYWYRQALGQGPEFLTYFNYEAQQDKSGLPNDRFSAERPEGSISTLTIQRTEQRDSAMYRCASSSGQGATGELFFGEGSRLTVL.

This clone is termed medium-sized. J is TRBJ2-7 and V is TRBV11-3; 9 nucleotides align to TRBD2. This CDR3 is 14 amino acids long. The germline V gene has CDR1 SGHNT and CDR2 YENEEA. Trimming removed 3 bases from V and 5 bases from J; junction bases left unmatched: 5. The CDR3 protein is CASSFSGTSNEQYF. CDR3 in DNA: TGTGCCAGCAGCTTTTCCGGGACTAGCAACGAGCAGTACTTC.

The V and J genes are TRBV19 and TRBJ2-2; possible D gene TRBD1, 5 bases. With 5 bases removed from V and 7 bases from J, the gap between germline ends came to 14 bases. Germline values: CDR1 LNHDA, CDR2 SQIVND (reference sequence). The CDR3 has 14 residues. CDR3 residues: CASSLLQGGGELFF. The DNA of the CDR3 is TGTGCCAGTAGTCTACTTCAGGGTGGCGGGGAGCTGTTTTTT.

DNA of the CDR3: TGTGCCAGCAGTTTCGATAGAACGGGAGAGCAGTACTTC. The encoded protein is CASSFDRTGEQYF. J is TRBJ2-7 and V is TRBV27; D might be TRBD2 (5 bases). This CDR3 has 13 amino acids. CDR1 and CDR2 from the germline V gene are MNHEY and SMNVEV (reference sequence). V lost 3 bases and J 7 bases, leaving 13 bases between the germline ends.

The CDR3 reads CASSPLAASTDTQYF. In DNA form, the CDR3 reads TGTGCCAGCAGCCCGCTAGCGGCTAGCACAGATACGCAGTATTTT. The rearrangement joins TRBV7-2 to TRBJ2-3; the match to TRBD2 covers 7 bases. V lost 5 bases, J lost 0 bases, and 5 bases stayed unmatched. Germline assignment: CDR1 SGHTA and CDR2 FQGNSA. This CDR3 comprises 15 residues.

This chain joins TRBV29-1 and TRBJ2-2; D gene unclear. The CDR3 length is 12 residues. V was trimmed by 6 bases and J by 1 base, leaving 6 bases between them. Germline V lookup: CDR1 SQVTM, CDR2 ANQGSEA. Here the CDR3 reads CSVGRNTGELFF. Written as DNA, the CDR3 is TGCAGCGTAGGAAGGAACACCGGGGAGCTGTTTTTT.

In its sample, this clone ranks as medium-sized (0.01 to 0.1%). This chain connects TRBV28 to TRBJ2-1; no clear D gene. Deletions cut 6 bases from V and 1 base from J, with 7 bases between. The CDR3 is 13 residues long. From germline, CDR1 is MDHEN and CDR2 SYDVKM. The CDR3 is CASRLGSYNEQFF. CDR3 bases: TGTGCCAGCAGACTCGGGTCCTACAATGAGCAGTTCTTC. Together with reference TRBV28 and TRBJ2-1, the CDR3 gives the full variable domain: DVKVTQSSRYLVKRTGEKVFLECVQDMDHENMFWYRQDPGLGLRLIYFSYDVKMKEKGDIPEGYSVSREKKERFSLILESASTNQTSMYLCASRLGSYNEQFFGPGTRLTVL.

The chain is built from TRBV7-2 and TRBJ2-7, with unresolved D. The CDR3 length is 19 residues. Trimming stripped 2 bases from V and 0 bases from J, with 23 bases between. Germline assignment: CDR1 SGHTA and CDR2 FQGNSA. In DNA, the CDR3 is TGTGCCAGCAGCTTAAGGTTGGTTCAACCACTCCCCTTCTCCTACGAGCAGTACTTC. Protein sequence: CASSLRLVQPLPFSYEQYF.

This clone is a singleton in its sample. The chain uses TRBV5-1 and TRBJ2-7, with D perhaps matching TRBD1 (6 bases). V dropped 4 bases and J dropped 3 bases, with 14 bases sitting between them. This CDR3 comprises 14 residues. Germline CDR1 is SGHRS and CDR2 is YFSETQ. The CDR3 DNA reads as TGCGCCAGCAGCCAGAAGGGGGACATCTACGAGCAGTACTTC. Translating it yields CASSQKGDIYEQYF.

The genes are TRBV5-4 and TRBJ2-2, with D perhaps assigned TRBD1 or TRBD2 (5 bases each). V was trimmed by 7 bases and J by 6 bases, leaving 13 bases between them. The CDR3 consists of 13 residues. CDR1 and CDR2 from the germline V gene are SGHNT and YYREEE (reference sequence). The CDR3 loop reads CASRRGMAGELFF. The CDR3 DNA sequence: TGTGCCAGCCGACGGGGCATGGCCGGGGAGCTGTTTTTT.

This chain joins TRBV6-5 and TRBJ1-5, with 8 bases identical to TRBD1. This CDR3 region has 15 residues. V lost 2 bases and J lost 3; bases outside the gene matches: 3. Germline CDR1 MNHEY, CDR2 SVGAGI. The CDR3 DNA follows: TGTGCCAGCAGTTACGGGACAGGCTTCAATCAGCCCCAGCATTTT. Translating gives CASSYGTGFNQPQHF.

This chain links TRBV20-1 with TRBJ2-7; D is undetermined. CDR3 length: 11 residues. Trimming cost V 1 base and J 3 bases, with 4 bases left between them. The germline gives CDR1 DFQATT, CDR2 SNEGSKA (reference sequence). CDR3: CSARGVYEQYF. In DNA form, the CDR3 reads TGCAGTGCTAGAGGCGTCTACGAGCAGTACTTC.

V gene TRBV23-1 combines with J gene TRBJ2-3; TRBD1 aligns across 10 bases. TRBV23-1 is recorded as an ORF, its role being uncertain. The V and J ends lost 6 bases and 3 bases, in that order; junction bases with no gene match: 3. The CDR3 sequence is 14 residues long. The CDR3 DNA reads TGCGCCAGCAGCCCGGACAGGGGGACAGATACGCAGTATTTT. Translated: CASSPDRGTDTQYF.

The chain links TRBV11-2 to TRBJ1-1, with D possibly being TRBD1 (6 bases). Trimming took 2 bases from V and 5 from J, leaving 12 bases between them. Germline assignment: CDR1 SGHAT and CDR2 FQNNGV. This CDR3 has 14 amino acids. This CDR3 reads CASSLTGTGTEAFF. In nucleotides, the CDR3 is TGTGCCAGCAGCTTAACAGGGACGGGGACTGAAGCTTTCTTT.

The CDR3 region has the DNA TGTGCCAGCAGTGACGGGCCAGAACACACCGGGGAGCTGTTTTTT. It translates to CASSDGPEHTGELFF. The chain joins TRBV6-4 to TRBJ2-2, with no clear D. The CDR3 is made up of 15 amino acids. The ends were cut back, 2 bases at V and 3 bases at J, with 10 bases in the middle. Germline V gene sequence: CDR1 MRHNA, CDR2 SNTAGT.

This clone was detected a few times. V gene TRBV18 combines with J gene TRBJ1-1; a possible D gene is TRBD1 (5 bases). Germline lookup yields CDR1 KGHSH and CDR2 LQKENI. Trimming pared 3 bases from V and 0 bases from J, leaving 14 bases between. The CDR3 loop spans 16 amino acids. In nucleotides, the CDR3 is TGTGCCAGCTCACCGTACCAGGGCTTAATGAACACTGAAGCTTTCTTT. It specifies CASSPYQGLMNTEAFF.

This clone occurred a few times. The genes are TRBV6-4 and TRBJ2-3; 10 positions match TRBD2. This CDR3 comprises 14 residues. V dropped 6 bases and J dropped 0; count of bases not matched to a gene: 0. Per the germline V gene, CDR1 is MRHNA and CDR2 is SNTAGT. CDR3 region: CASRTSGSTDTQYF. CDR3 DNA sequence: TGTGCCAGCAGGACTAGCGGGAGCACAGATACGCAGTATTTT.

This chain connects TRBV10-2 to TRBJ2-1, with D possibly being TRBD2 (6 bases). Germline V gene sequence: CDR1 WSHSY, CDR2 SAAADI. The CDR3 covers 14 residues. Deletions cut 0 bases from V and 9 bases from J, with 12 bases between. CDR3 nucleotide sequence: TGCGCCAGCAGTGAGTCGAGACTAGTAGGTGAGCAGTTCTTC. It codes for CASSESRLVGEQFF.

This clone has only one observation. CDR3 sequence: CASSDGQGAGTTEAFF. For the CDR3, the DNA is TGCGCCAGCAGCGACGGACAGGGGGCAGGGACCACTGAAGCTTTCTTT. The chain has TRBV5-1 and TRBJ1-1; 11 positions match TRBD1. Germline trimming cut 4 bases from V and 4 bases from J; bases unmatched to any gene: 9. This CDR3 is 16 amino acids long. The V gene's germline CDR1 is SGHRS and CDR2 YFSETQ.

The chain employs TRBV7-9 and TRBJ2-5; D is possibly TRBD1 (5 bases). There are 13 residues in the CDR3. V lost 3 bases and J 3 bases, leaving 8 bases between the germline ends. The germline V gene has CDR1 SEHNR and CDR2 FQNEAQ (reference sequence). CDR3 sequence: CASSLTVKETQYF. The CDR3 bases are TGTGCCAGCAGCTTGACAGTTAAAGAGACCCAGTACTTC.

The rearrangement uses TRBV27 and TRBJ2-3, with D uncertain. The CDR3 runs 15 residues. CDR1 is MNHEY and CDR2 is SMNVEV in the germline V gene (reference sequence). V lost 4 bases and J lost 6, with 17 bases in between. The CDR3 loop is CASSWVKSGGDTQYF. The DNA for the CDR3 is TGTGCCAGCAGTTGGGTGAAGTCCGGTGGGGATACGCAGTATTTT.

A remark on this clone: Additional DNA sequences in this sample encode the identical CDR3. The chain uses TRBV5-1 and TRBJ2-7; D perhaps matches TRBD1 (6 bases). The V end lost 1 base, the J end lost 3 bases, and 8 bases lay between the germline ends. CDR3 length: 13 residues. Germline assignment: CDR1 SGHRS and CDR2 YFSETQ. CDR3 DNA sequence: TGCGCCAGCAGCTTGAGAGGGGGCTACGAGCAGTACTTC. The encoded protein is CASSLRGGYEQYF.

Here the CDR3 DNA reads TGTGCCAGCAGCGTAGCTAAGCATCTCGATGGCACAGATACGCAGTATTTT. It specifies CASSVAKHLDGTDTQYF. The genes are TRBV9 and TRBJ2-3; D not certain. The CDR3 covers 17 residues. The ends were cut back, 0 bases at V and 1 base at J, with 15 bases in the middle. Germline V gene sequence: CDR1 SGDLS, CDR2 YYNGEE.

By share, this clone ranks as medium-sized (0.01 to 0.1%). The V gene is TRBV7-2, the J gene TRBJ1-5; D may be TRBD1 (5 bases). V was cut by 4 bases and J by 4 bases, with 14 bases left in between. CDR1 SGHTA and CDR2 FQGNSA come from the germline V gene. The CDR3 is made up of 15 amino acids. For the CDR3, the DNA is TGTGCCAGCAGCTCTGGGACCGCCGCTAATCAGCCCCAGCATTTT. Amino acids: CASSSGTAANQPQHF.

The gene calls are TRBV11-2 and TRBJ1-2; 10 bases map to TRBD1. The length of the CDR3 is 15 residues. Germline CDR1 reads SGHAT; CDR2 reads FQNNGV. V shed 5 bases, J shed 7 bases, and the junction held 10 bases outside the gene matches. CDR3 amino acids: CASSGGQGTLFGYTF. Here the CDR3 DNA reads TGTGCCAGCAGCGGGGGACAGGGGACTTTGTTTGGCTACACCTTC.

The rearrangement joins TRBV29-1 to TRBJ1-1, with D possibly matching TRBD1 (5 bases). The CDR3 runs 16 residues. Trimming removed 4 bases from V and 2 bases from J, with 20 bases in between. Germline V CDR1 and CDR2: SQVTM, ANQGSEA. CDR3 sequence (DNA): TGCAGCGTTGTTACCCCCGCAGGGAGGGATAACACTGAAGCTTTCTTT. It encodes CSVVTPAGRDNTEAFF.

This clone showed up just a few times. This sequence joins TRBV6-5 and TRBJ2-1; D unclear. CDR3 length equals 11 residues. Trimming stripped 6 bases from V and 7 bases from J, with 7 bases between. Per the germline V gene, CDR1 is MNHEY and CDR2 is SVGAGI. The CDR3 loop is CASSQTNEQFF. CDR3 in DNA: TGTGCCAGCAGCCAGACAAATGAGCAGTTCTTC.